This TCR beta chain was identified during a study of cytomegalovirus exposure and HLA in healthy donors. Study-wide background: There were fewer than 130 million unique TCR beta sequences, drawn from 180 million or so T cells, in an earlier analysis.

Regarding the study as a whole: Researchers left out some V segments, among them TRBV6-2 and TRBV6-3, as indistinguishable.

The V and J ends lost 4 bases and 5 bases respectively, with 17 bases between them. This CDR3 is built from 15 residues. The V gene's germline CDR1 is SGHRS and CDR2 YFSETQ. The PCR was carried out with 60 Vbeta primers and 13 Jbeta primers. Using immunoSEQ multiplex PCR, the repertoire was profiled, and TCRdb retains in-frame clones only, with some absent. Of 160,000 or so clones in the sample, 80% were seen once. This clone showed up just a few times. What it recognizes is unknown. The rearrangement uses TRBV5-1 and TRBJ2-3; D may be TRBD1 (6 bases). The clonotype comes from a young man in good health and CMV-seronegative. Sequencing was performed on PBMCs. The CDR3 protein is CASSPGQSPGDTQYF. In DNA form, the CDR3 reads TGCGCCAGCAGCCCGGGACAATCCCCTGGAGATACGCAGTATTTT.